The present TCR beta chain was sequenced within a study of shared clonotypes between healthy human individuals. Trimming stripped 7 bases from V and 4 bases from J, with 17 bases between. Germline V CDR1 and CDR2: MNHNS, SASEGT. The CDR3 runs to 15 residues. Measured with immunoSEQ multiplex PCR; TCRdb has only the in-frame clones, and not every one. The sample shows about 490,000 clones, almost 80% of them seen only once. This TCR was recovered from a woman aged 40 to 50 in good health. Some clones in this sample may be carry-over from other donors' samples. Sequencing used PBMCs. The chain recombines TRBV6-1 with TRBJ2-1, with D tentatively TRBD1 or TRBD2 (5 bases each). CDR3 sequence: CASIDTRTPYNEQFF. In nucleotides, the CDR3 is TGTGCCAGCATCGATACTAGGACACCATACAATGAGCAGTTCTTC.